The clone carrying this TCR beta chain was detected a few times. It was with a sample-barcoded 5' primer and a J-beta primer mix that a second PCR of roughly 7 to 12 cycles was run. Each CDR3 protein is one row after TCRdb ran MiXCR on the 5' RACE reads. In the table there are hundreds of thousands of distinct CDR3 sequences, approximately 24% of which are singletons. This sample stems from a study of blood T cells in healthy people across ages. About the study: Capture by template switching was about one barcoded beta molecule per two T cells.

Every participating donor contributed roughly 10 milliliters of peripheral blood through a draw. The same sample was also studied in work on T cells of mothers and their children. As reported in that work: Related mother-child pairs shared slightly more overlap than unrelated pairs, but the difference was non-significant.

Sequenced input: blood. This sequence originates from a boy younger than 18 in good health.

The CDR3 DNA is TGTGCCAGCAGTATGCAGGGGGGAAATCAGCCCCAGCATTTT. Translating it yields CASSMQGGNQPQHF. This chain connects TRBV25-1 to TRBJ1-5; TRBD1 agrees at 7 bases. J gave up 4 bases and V 5 bases, and 5 bases lay outside the gene matches. This CDR3 has 14 amino acids. CDR1 and CDR2 (germline): MGHDK, SYGVNS. The entire variable domain, with the rest obtained from reference TRBV25-1 and TRBJ1-5, is as follows: EADIYQTPRYLVIGTGKKITLECSQTMGHDKMYWYQQDPGMELHLIHYSYGVNSTEKGDLSSESTVSRIRTEHFPLTLESARPSHTSQYLCASSMQGGNQPQHFGDGTRLSIL.